The rows below give T cell receptor beta chains drawn from one sample of a study of T cell responses to AZD1222 COVID-19 vaccine. Repertoires were generated with immunoSEQ multiplex PCR, while TCRdb's copy carries only in-frame clones and drops some. The data show fewer than 90,000 clones, about 82% seen once. The sequencing here drew on peripheral blood, taken 28 days after the second AZD1222 dose. Receptors originate from an adult who received the AZD1222 COVID-19 vaccine. CDR3s include the opening cysteine and the closing phenylalanine or tryptophan. Each record gives: clone size, V gene, J gene, D gene, CDR3 DNA, CDR3 protein. The D gene is left open where the match is weak. The size entry is marked missing in some rows and otherwise reads once, few, many or a size class.

NA	TRBV5-4	TRBJ2-1	NA	TGTGCCAGCAGCTTGTGGGGGGACAATGAGCAGTTCTTC	CASSLWGDNEQFF
NA	TRBV30	TRBJ2-2	NA	TGTGCCTGGAGTGGGGGGCGGTCGGACACCGGGGAGCTGTTTTTT	CAWSGGRSDTGELFF
NA	TRBV4-1	TRBJ2-1	NA	TGCGCCAGCAGCCCTACCAACAATGAGCAGTTCTTC	CASSPTNNEQFF
once	TRBV6-2/TRBV6-3	TRBJ2-7	NA	TGTGCCAGCAGCCTACTAGAGGACGAGCAGTACTTC	CASSLLEDEQYF
NA	TRBV19	TRBJ1-1	TRBD1	TGTGCCAGTAGTATTTTGCGGCAGGGGGGTGAAGCTTTCTTT	CASSILRQGGEAFF
NA	TRBV19	TRBJ1-1	NA	TGTGCCAGTAGTATGACGACTACGAGCACTGAAGCTTTCTTT	CASSMTTTSTEAFF
NA	TRBV27	TRBJ2-7	TRBD1	TGTGCCAGCAGTCGGACAGGGGGTACCTACGAGCAGTACTTC	CASSRTGGTYEQYF
NA	TRBV4-1	TRBJ1-2	TRBD1	TGCGCCAGCAGCCAAGACAAGGGGGCGGTTTATGGCTACACCTTC	CASSQDKGAVYGYTF
NA	TRBV28	TRBJ2-2	NA	TGTGCCAGCAGTACGGGACCCGGAGGGGCCACCGGGGAGCTGTTTTTT	CASSTGPGGATGELFF
NA	TRBV5-1	TRBJ2-2	NA	TGCGCCAGCAGCTTTGACGGGGGTGGTGCCGGGGAGCTGTTTTTT	CASSFDGGGAGELFF
NA	TRBV29-1	TRBJ2-3	NA	TGCAGCGTTGAATGGGCGCGGGAGGACAGGGATACGCAGTATTTT	CSVEWAREDRDTQYF
NA	TRBV19	TRBJ2-7	TRBD2	TGTGCCAGTAGTATAGATCTCACTAGCGGGATCTACGAGCAGTACTTC	CASSIDLTSGIYEQYF
NA	TRBV3-1/TRBV3-2	TRBJ1-4	NA	TGTGCCAGCAGCCGTAGAACAACTAATGAAAAACTGTTTTTT	CASSRRTTNEKLFF
NA	TRBV5-6	TRBJ2-1	TRBD1	TGTGCCAGCAGCTTGGGACAGGGCTCCTACAATGAGCAGTTCTTC	CASSLGQGSYNEQFF
once	TRBV10-3	TRBJ2-5	TRBD1	TGTGCCACCCAGGGACAGGCCTTGGGAGAGACCCAGTACTTC	CATQGQALGETQYF
once	TRBV27	TRBJ1-6	NA	TGTGCCAGCACACTCTGGGGAGGGGCGGGAAATTCACCCCTCCACTTT	CASTLWGGAGNSPLHF
NA	TRBV19	TRBJ2-7	NA	TGTGCCAGTAGTAGAGCCCGGGACATCCCCTACGAGCAGTACTTC	CASSRARDIPYEQYF
NA	TRBV7-2	TRBJ1-5	NA	TGTGCCAGCAGCTTAGGAGGGTATAGCCAGCCCCAGCATTTT	CASSLGGYSQPQHF
NA	TRBV7-2	TRBJ1-1	NA	TGTGCCAGCAGCTTAGCAGGGGAGAGAAACACTGAAGCTTTCTTT	CASSLAGERNTEAFF
NA	TRBV5-1	TRBJ2-7	NA	TGCGCCAGCAGCTTGGCCTTGGCGGGGTACGAGCAGTACTTC	CASSLALAGYEQYF
NA	TRBV19	TRBJ2-7	TRBD1	TGTGCCAGTACCCGACAGGGCGCCTACGAGCAGTACTTC	CASTRQGAYEQYF
once	TRBV14	TRBJ2-3	TRBD1	TGTGCCAGCAGCCAACCCTTGACAGGGGGAATAACAGATACGCAGTATTTT	CASSQPLTGGITDTQYF
NA	TRBV19	TRBJ1-1	TRBD1	TGTGCCATTAACGACAGGGCCGGCACTGAAGCTTTCTTT	CAINDRAGTEAFF
NA	TRBV7-2	TRBJ2-7	TRBD1	TGTGCCAGCAGCCTGGGGACAGGGGCACGGGAGTACTTC	CASSLGTGAREYF
NA	TRBV4-1	TRBJ2-7	NA	TGCGCCAGCAGCCAAACACCCACCTACGAGCAGTACTTC	CASSQTPTYEQYF
NA	TRBV2	TRBJ2-5	NA	TGTGCCAGCATGGGGGATGGAGAGACCCAGTACTTC	CASMGDGETQYF
few	TRBV6-5	TRBJ2-7	NA	TGTGCCAGCAGAACCGGACGGAACTCCTACGAGCAGTACTTC	CASRTGRNSYEQYF
NA	TRBV3-1/TRBV3-2	TRBJ1-1	NA	TGTGCCAGCAGCCACCAGGGGAGAACTGAAGCTTTCTTT	CASSHQGRTEAFF
once	TRBV6-5	TRBJ1-2	TRBD1	TGTGCAGGAAGACCGGGGCAGGGGGCTGGCTATGGCTACACCTTC	CAGRPGQGAGYGYTF